The 23 T cell receptor beta chains in this list originate from one sample, sequenced in a study of T cell repertoires in cytomegalovirus infection (dated by TCRdb to the late 2010s). Sequencing used an Illumina HiSeq 1500. TCRdb trimmed public reads at Q25 via fastp, called clones via MiXCR and kept in-frame beta chains. CDR3 protein duplicates are merged, each entry listing the most common genes and DNA. The sample table lists around 300,000 distinct CDR3 sequences, around 25% of them with a count of one. The ten largest clones add up to about 14% of the sample. Sequencing was performed on PBMCs. The receptors originated from a human donor in good health (CMV status not recorded). Some clones in this sample may be carry-over from other donors' samples.

Ten or more counts support this clonotype. The chain recombines TRBV7-2 with TRBJ2-7; 9 nucleotides match TRBD2. V lost 7 bases, J lost 2 bases, and 6 bases stayed unmatched. The CDR3 consists of 14 residues. The germline CDR1 and CDR2 sequences are SGHTA and FQGNSA. The CDR3 nucleotides read TGTGCCAGCAACGGACTAGCGAGAACCTACGAGCAGTACTTC. It codes for CASNGLARTYEQYF.

This clonotype was detected many times. This sequence joins TRBV11-2 and TRBJ2-3; maybe TRBD2 (5 bases). The CDR3 contains 13 residues. V lost 8 bases and J lost 4, with 13 bases in between. Germline CDR1 SGHAT, CDR2 FQNNGV. CDR3 loop: CASREGQADTQYF. The CDR3 nucleotides read TGTGCCAGCCGAGAGGGCCAAGCAGATACGCAGTATTTT.

The sample holds many counts of this clonotype. The gene calls are TRBV7-2 and TRBJ2-1; D possibly corresponds to TRBD2 (6 bases). The CDR3 length is 14 residues. Germline CDR1 and CDR2: SGHTA and FQGNSA. Between the trimmed V and J ends, which lost 1 base and 6 bases, there was a span of 10 bases. CDR3 amino acids: CASSLELALNEQFF. The DNA for the CDR3 is TGTGCCAGCAGCTTAGAACTAGCACTCAATGAGCAGTTCTTC. Together with reference TRBV7-2 and TRBJ2-1, the CDR3 gives the full variable domain: GAGVSQSPSNKVTEKGKDVELRCDPISGHTALYWYRQSLGQGLEFLIYFQGNSAPDKSGLPSDRFSAERTGGSVSTLTIQRTQQEDSAVYLCASSLELALNEQFFGPGTRLTVL.

This clonotype has only a few counts. This chain connects TRBV12-3 or TRBV12-4 to TRBJ1-1, with a tentative D call TRBD1 (5 bases). V was pared by 6 bases and J by 6 bases, with 14 bases between. The CDR3 length is 13 residues. The DNA of the CDR3 is TGTGCCAGCAGAGGACGGGGGGGGGCTGAAGCTTTCTTT. Protein: CASRGRGGAEAFF.

The chain carries TRBV15 and TRBJ2-1; no clear D. V was trimmed by 1 base and J by 3 bases, leaving 1 base between them. The germline V gene has CDR1 LNHNV and CDR2 YYDKDF (reference sequence). The CDR3 runs to 12 residues. The CDR3 bases are TGTGCCACCAGCAGAGTCTACAATGAGCAGTTCTTC. The encoded protein is CATSRVYNEQFF.

The chain employs TRBV19 and TRBJ2-3; TRBD2 matches at 12 bases. With V trimmed by 5 bases and J by 5 bases, 2 bases remained unmatched. Germline V gene sequence: CDR1 LNHDA, CDR2 SQIVND (reference sequence). The CDR3 is made up of 14 amino acids. CDR3 DNA sequence: TGTGCCAGTAGTGTGACTAGCGGGGGAGATACGCAGTATTTT. It encodes CASSVTSGGDTQYF.

The chain has TRBV7-6 and TRBJ2-1, with 9 bases that match TRBD1. The length of the CDR3 is 18 residues. J lost 3 bases, V lost 0 bases, and 9 bases had no gene match. Germline lookup yields CDR1 SGHVS and CDR2 FNYEAQ. The CDR3 DNA is TGTGCCAGCAGCTTAGCACAGGGGGCCATCCCCCTCTACAATGAGCAGTTCTTC. It specifies CASSLAQGAIPLYNEQFF.

CDR3 in amino acids: CSAALGLAGAYEQYF. The CDR3 bases are TGCAGTGCGGCCCTCGGACTAGCGGGAGCCTACGAGCAGTACTTC. The rearrangement links TRBV20-1 to TRBJ2-7; 13 bases agree with TRBD2. V trimming: 6 bases; J trimming: 2 bases; junction bases outside the gene matches: 7. The CDR3 has 15 amino acids. Looked up from germline, CDR1 is DFQATT and CDR2 is SNEGSKA (reference sequence).

This clonotype came up a few times. V usage is TRBV18 and J usage is TRBJ1-1; 7 bases match TRBD1. This CDR3 has 13 residues. Unmatched junction bases numbered 4, after V lost 3 bases and J lost 6 bases. The germline V gene encodes CDR1 KGHSH and CDR2 LQKENI. CDR3 DNA sequence: TGTGCCAGCTCACCCGGGAGGGGGCCTGAAGCTTTCTTT. As protein: CASSPGRGPEAFF.

This clonotype was counted only a few times. The chain couples TRBV2 to TRBJ1-1; tentative D call: TRBD1 (5 bases). Germline V gene data show CDR1 as SNHLY and CDR2 as FYNNEI. The length of the CDR3 is 12 residues. The V end was cut by 5 bases, the J end by 4 bases, with 8 bases between. The CDR3 is CASSIGATEAFF. As DNA, the CDR3 is TGTGCCAGCAGTATAGGGGCCACTGAAGCTTTCTTT.

As regards this clonotype: One base away lies a much larger clone, so this may be a sequencing read error. V usage is TRBV7-2 and J usage is TRBJ2-1; D is unresolved. Germline lookup yields CDR1 SGHTA and CDR2 FQGNSA. The CDR3 consists of 14 residues. This CDR3 is CASRPSDGYNEQLF. CDR3 DNA sequence: TGTGCCAGCAGGCCGTCGGACGGCTACAATGAGCAGCTCTTC.

The V gene is TRBV28, the J gene TRBJ2-3; D unresolved. The V end lost 3 bases, the J end lost 7 bases, and 11 bases lay between the germline ends. Per germline, CDR1 MDHEN and CDR2 SYDVKM. The CDR3 sequence is 13 residues long. In DNA, the CDR3 is TGTGCCAGCAGTTTGGGGTTGCTGCATACGCAGTATTTT. Protein product: CASSLGLLHTQYF.

There are a few counts of this clonotype. The V and J genes are TRBV10-3 and TRBJ2-3; D is uncertain. Germline V gene data show CDR1 as ENHRY and CDR2 as SYGVKD. The CDR3 loop spans 12 amino acids. V lost 0 bases to trimming and J lost 8 bases, with 6 bases between them. The CDR3, as DNA: TGTGCCATCAGTGAGTCAATGAGTACGCAGTATTTT. This codes for CAISESMSTQYF.

V usage is TRBV29-1 and J usage is TRBJ1-4, with 8 positions matching TRBD1. After removal of 5 bases from V and 6 bases from J, the junction contained 5 bases not matched to a gene. Germline V gene sequence: CDR1 SQVTM, CDR2 ANQGSEA. The CDR3 loop spans 13 amino acids. The CDR3 coding sequence is TGCAGCGTTACAGGACAGGGTCATGAAAAACTGTTTTTT. Its protein product is CSVTGQGHEKLFF.

This clonotype was observed at least ten times. The chain has TRBV7-2 and TRBJ2-7, with D unresolved. The CDR3 is made up of 15 amino acids. Germline CDR1 is SGHTA and CDR2 is FQGNSA. V lost 0 bases to trimming and J lost 7 bases, with 16 bases between them. CDR3 residues: CASSLAPSPRWEQYF. The CDR3 DNA reads as TGTGCCAGCAGCTTAGCACCCAGTCCACGTTGGGAGCAGTACTTC.

This clonotype showed up many times. The chain has TRBV7-9 and TRBJ1-4, with TRBD1 matching 7 bases. V trimming: 1 base; J trimming: 3 bases; junction bases outside the gene matches: 5. This CDR3 has 16 residues. Germline assignment: CDR1 SEHNR and CDR2 FQNEAQ (reference sequence). CDR3 nucleotide sequence: TGTGCCAGCAGCTTAGGGAGAGGGACAGCTAATGAAAAACTGTTTTTT. Encoded protein: CASSLGRGTANEKLFF.

The rearrangement uses TRBV28 and TRBJ2-3; tentatively, D is TRBD1 (6 bases). Per the germline V gene, CDR1 is MDHEN and CDR2 is SYDVKM. Deletions cut 8 bases from V and 2 bases from J, with 20 bases between. The CDR3 contains 16 residues. CDR3 residues: CASSGVDSSVTDTQYF. CDR3 nucleotides: TGTGCCAGCTCAGGTGTGGACAGTTCCGTCACAGATACGCAGTATTTT.

This clonotype was seen ten or more times. The chain uses TRBV12-3 or TRBV12-4 and TRBJ1-5, with D maybe TRBD1 (6 bases). The CDR3 length is 14 residues. V lost 6 bases to trimming and J lost 2 bases, with 11 bases between them. The CDR3 DNA reads as TGTGCCAGCAGCCTGAACAGGGGCAATCAGCCCCAGCATTTT. Translated: CASSLNRGNQPQHF.

This clonotype was found many times. The chain recombines TRBV7-9 with TRBJ1-2; 7 bases are a match to TRBD1. Germline V lookup: CDR1 SEHNR, CDR2 FQNEAQ (reference sequence). The CDR3 has 14 residues. V was clipped by 3 bases and J by 4 bases; unmatched bases: 5. In DNA, the CDR3 is TGTGCCAGCAGCTTCCTAGGACAGGTCTATGGCTACACCTTC. It codes for CASSFLGQVYGYTF.

This clonotype was found many times. DNA for the CDR3: TGTGCCAGCAAACTCGGACAGGGTACGTCCTACGAGCAGTACTTC. Amino acids: CASKLGQGTSYEQYF. The chain couples TRBV6-1 to TRBJ2-7; 8 nucleotides line up with TRBD1. Per germline, CDR1 MNHNS and CDR2 SASEGT. CDR3 length equals 15 residues. J was trimmed by 1 base and V by 7 bases; bases with no gene match: 9.

The CDR3 loop is CASSLREGPSYEQYF. In DNA form, the CDR3 reads TGTGCCAGCAGCTTGCGTGAGGGGCCCTCCTACGAGCAGTACTTC. This chain links TRBV5-5 with TRBJ2-7; D tentatively reads TRBD1 or TRBD2 (5 bases each). V was pared by 1 base and J by 0 bases, with 11 bases between. The germline CDR1 and CDR2 sequences are SGHKS and YYEKEE (reference sequence). The CDR3 runs 15 residues. Variable domain in full (rest from reference TRBV5-5 and TRBJ2-7): DAGVTQSPTHLIKTRGQQVTLRCSPISGHKSVSWYQQVLGQGPQFIFQYYEKEERGRGNFPDRFSARQFPNYSSELNVNALLLGDSALYLCASSLREGPSYEQYFGPGTRLTVT.

The chain joins TRBV19 to TRBJ1-1; D gene unclear. V was clipped by 2 bases and J by 4 bases, with 8 bases between them. Germline CDR1 and CDR2: LNHDA and SQIVND (reference sequence). The CDR3 extends over 13 amino acids. The CDR3 loop is CASSISILTEAFF. The DNA of the CDR3 is TGTGCCAGTAGTATATCAATCCTCACTGAAGCTTTCTTT.

The rearrangement joins TRBV29-1 to TRBJ1-5; 8 bases align to TRBD1. CDR3 length: 13 residues. The V gene's germline CDR1 is SQVTM and CDR2 ANQGSEA. V lost 7 bases and J lost 1; bases outside the gene matches: 3. CDR3 sequence reads: CSAGTGSNQPQHF. In DNA, the CDR3 is TGCAGCGCAGGGACAGGCAGCAATCAGCCCCAGCATTTT.